The sequence of this TCR beta chain was determined in a study of blood T cell repertoires in COVID-19. Study information: Sources were T cells, B-cell-depleted T cells, or PBMCs; the material itself was cDNA or gDNA.

Seattle participants joined during active infection and were tracked over time. Sequenced by immunoSEQ multiplex PCR; TCRdb stores in-frame clones only, minus some. Here the sample spans around 210,000 clones, 65% to 90% being singletons. Germline values: CDR1 LNHNV, CDR2 YYDKDF (reference sequence). Trimming at V came to 5 bases and at J to 1 base, leaving 7 bases not matched to a gene. The CDR3 is 16 residues long. Sequencing was performed on peripheral blood. The genes are TRBV15 and TRBJ2-2; 7 bases are shared with TRBD1. The clonotype comes from a man in his fifties with COVID-19, enrolled during active disease. The CDR3, as DNA: TGTGCCACCAGCCCTAAGGGACAGATGAACACCGGGGAGCTGTTTTTT. Amino acids: CATSPKGQMNTGELFF.